The 26 T cell receptor beta chains below all came from one sample that was sequenced in a study of blood T cell repertoires in COVID-19. Sequencing was performed with immunoSEQ multiplex PCR; in TCRdb, only in-frame clones are kept and a portion is missing. Of roughly 70,000 clones in the sample, around 80% are singletons; the top ten hold roughly 9.7%. The sequencing input was peripheral blood. These receptors all stem from a human donor in a cohort sampled during active COVID-19.

This clone was counted a single time. CDR3 nucleotide sequence: TGCGCCAGCAGAAGGGGCGAAGACTACGAGCAGTACTTC. Amino acids: CASRRGEDYEQYF. The chain links TRBV5-1 to TRBJ2-7, with D possibly being TRBD1 (5 bases). From germline, CDR1 is SGHRS and CDR2 YFSETQ. CDR3 length: 13 amino acids. V was pared by 5 bases and J by 3 bases, with 12 bases between.

The chain employs TRBV6-6 and TRBJ2-7; 7 positions agree with TRBD2. Germline CDR1 is MNHNY and CDR2 is SVGAGI (reference sequence). The CDR3 contains 15 residues. With 4 bases clipped from V and 1 base from J, the junction kept 7 bases outside the gene matches. CDR3 sequence: CASSSAASGSYEQYF. DNA for the CDR3: TGTGCCAGCAGTTCCGCCGCTAGCGGATCCTACGAGCAGTACTTC.

The chain is built from TRBV7-2 and TRBJ1-2, with TRBD1 as a possible D gene (6 bases). The CDR3 consists of 13 residues. Germline CDR1 reads SGHTA; CDR2 reads FQGNSA. Trimming left V 1 base short and J 6 bases short, with 9 bases between. The CDR3 DNA sequence: TGTGCCAGCAGCTTAGTAACAGGGAATGGCTACACCTTC. Amino acids: CASSLVTGNGYTF.

CDR3 loop: CASSIGGGALETQYF. The CDR3 DNA sequence: TGTGCCAGTAGTATAGGAGGGGGGGCCTTGGAGACCCAGTACTTC. This chain connects TRBV19 to TRBJ2-5; TRBD2 is a possible D gene (7 bases). Between the trimmed V and J ends, which lost 1 base and 5 bases, there was a span of 14 bases. Per the germline V gene, CDR1 is LNHDA and CDR2 is SQIVND (reference sequence). The CDR3 spans 15 residues.

The rearrangement joins TRBV10-3 to TRBJ1-5, with D perhaps matching TRBD1 (5 bases). V was cut by 8 bases and J by 9 bases, with 14 bases left in between. From germline, CDR1 is ENHRY and CDR2 SYGVKD. The CDR3 has 12 amino acids. The CDR3 DNA reads as TGTGCCATCTCCTCGGGGGAAGGGCCCCAGCATTTT. Protein product: CAISSGEGPQHF.

The chain joins TRBV6-2 or TRBV6-3 to TRBJ2-1; the match to TRBD2 covers 14 bases. CDR1 MNHEY and CDR2 SVGEGT come from the germline V gene. The CDR3 covers 15 residues. The V segment lost 5 bases and the J segment 9 bases; nucleotides outside the gene matches: 6. The CDR3 bases are TGTGCCAGCAGTGACGGGACTAGCGGGAGAATTGAGCAGTTCTTC. Translated, it gives CASSDGTSGRIEQFF.

This chain uses TRBV30 with TRBJ1-4; possible D gene TRBD1, 6 bases. Germline assignment: CDR1 GTSNPN and CDR2 SVGIG (reference sequence). The CDR3 loop spans 15 amino acids. The V end was cut by 0 bases, the J end by 7 bases, with 15 bases between. The CDR3 DNA is TGTGCCTGGAGTGTACTGGACAGCACAAGTGAAAAACTGTTTTTT. Residues: CAWSVLDSTSEKLFF.

This clone was detected only once. The V gene is TRBV6-2 or TRBV6-3, the J gene TRBJ1-2; D is uncertain. The CDR3 has 13 residues. V was cut by 2 bases and J by 2 bases, with 6 bases left in between. Germline CDR1 is MNHEY and CDR2 is SVGEGT. DNA for the CDR3: TGTGCCAGCAGTTACGCGGAAAACTATGGCTACACCTTC. Translated, it gives CASSYAENYGYTF.

The chain combines TRBV6-6 with TRBJ2-7, with D perhaps TRBD2 (6 bases). V lost 6 bases, J lost 3 bases, and 18 bases lay in between. Germline CDR1 reads MNHNY; CDR2 reads SVGAGI (reference sequence). This CDR3 contains 15 residues. The CDR3 loop is CASRQLRDGDYEQYF. CDR3 DNA sequence: TGTGCCAGCAGACAGCTGCGGGACGGTGACTACGAGCAGTACTTC.

The rearrangement links TRBV9 to TRBJ1-1, with D possibly TRBD1 on 5 matching bases. From germline, CDR1 is SGDLS and CDR2 YYNGEE. The V and J ends lost 0 bases and 6 bases respectively, with 12 bases between them. The CDR3 extends over 14 amino acids. The CDR3 region has the DNA TGTGCCAGCAGCGTAGGGGTGGGGCTTGCTGAAGCTTTCTTT. Its protein product is CASSVGVGLAEAFF.

This clone was seen ten or more times. The rearrangement uses TRBV27 and TRBJ2-7; D unclear. V was cut by 6 bases and J by 4 bases, with 16 bases left in between. Germline V gene sequence: CDR1 MNHEY, CDR2 SMNVEV (reference sequence). CDR3 length: 14 amino acids. The CDR3 DNA reads TGTGCCAGCAGCCCCCTCCCCTTAACATACGAGCAGTACTTC. Its translation: CASSPLPLTYEQYF.

There are a few counts of this clone. The V and J genes are TRBV3-1 (or the pseudogene TRBV3-2) and TRBJ1-1; the D gene is possibly TRBD1 (5 bases). There are 16 residues in the CDR3. The V end lost 0 bases, the J end lost 2 bases, and 13 bases lay between the germline ends. Germline values: CDR1 LGHDT, CDR2 YNNKEL (reference sequence). The CDR3 nucleotides are TGTGCCAGCAGCCAAGATGATGGACACAGAAACACTGAAGCTTTCTTT. Its protein is CASSQDDGHRNTEAFF.

In this sample, this clone turned up a few times. V gene TRBV9 combines with J gene TRBJ1-2, with D perhaps TRBD1 (6 bases). The CDR3 contains 14 residues. V was clipped by 0 bases and J by 7 bases, with 13 bases between them. Germline CDR1 is SGDLS and CDR2 is YYNGEE. The CDR3 DNA follows: TGTGCCAGCAGCGTAGGGGCAGGGGAAGGTGGCTACACCTTC. Its protein product is CASSVGAGEGGYTF.

In its sample, this clone was seen many times. V usage is TRBV7-9 and J usage is TRBJ1-2; D unresolved. With 5 bases removed from V and 6 bases from J, the gap between germline ends came to 13 bases. The CDR3 length is 13 residues. Germline V lookup: CDR1 SEHNR, CDR2 FQNEAQ (reference sequence). In nucleotides, the CDR3 is TGTGCCAGCAGCATTAACTTACGTGATGGCTACACCTTC. Translation gives CASSINLRDGYTF.

The V call is TRBV30, the J call TRBJ1-4; 8 nucleotides line up with TRBD1. This CDR3 spans 18 amino acids. Losses at the gene ends were 4 bases for V and 6 bases for J; bases not matched to a gene: 19. CDR1 GTSNPN and CDR2 SVGIG come from the germline V gene (reference sequence). CDR3 protein: CAWTTKGQGRRSYEKLFF. In DNA form, the CDR3 reads TGTGCCTGGACAACAAAAGGACAGGGACGAAGGTCTTATGAAAAACTGTTTTTT.

The chain uses TRBV11-2 and TRBJ1-1; D is undetermined. This CDR3 has 15 residues. V lost 3 bases and J lost 5, with 16 bases in between. The V gene's germline CDR1 is SGHAT and CDR2 FQNNGV. CDR3: CASSLHTTMGTEAFF. CDR3 DNA sequence: TGTGCCAGCAGCTTGCACACGACTATGGGGACTGAAGCTTTCTTT.

The chain carries TRBV7-8 and TRBJ1-1; a possible D gene is TRBD1 (5 bases). CDR3 length equals 13 residues. CDR1 is SGHVS, CDR2 FQNEAQ, per germline. V lost 4 bases and J lost 4, with 10 bases in between. CDR3 in amino acids: CASSSKRGTEAFF. The CDR3 DNA is TGTGCCAGCAGCTCCAAAAGGGGCACTGAAGCTTTCTTT.

This clone was detected only a few times. The chain employs TRBV3-1 (or the pseudogene TRBV3-2) and TRBJ1-1; 8 bases fit TRBD1. The junction had 4 bases not matched to a gene; V was cut back by 4 bases and J by 3 bases. This CDR3 is built from 14 residues. CDR1 is LGHDT and CDR2 is YNNKEL in the germline V gene (reference sequence). CDR3 coding DNA: TGTGCCAGCAGCCGGACAGGGACCTACACTGAAGCTTTCTTT. Translation: CASSRTGTYTEAFF.

This clone was detected only once. The chain recombines TRBV30 with TRBJ1-5; D remains unclear. The germline gives CDR1 GTSNPN, CDR2 SVGIG (reference sequence). This CDR3 has 13 residues. The V end lost 1 base, the J end lost 3 bases, and 7 bases lay between the germline ends. This CDR3 is CAWSGQINQPQHF. CDR3 coding DNA: TGTGCCTGGAGTGGGCAGATCAATCAGCCCCAGCATTTT. The full variable domain, its missing parts supplied by reference TRBV30 and TRBJ1-5, is SQTIHQWPATLVQPVGSPLSLECTVEGTSNPNLYWYRQAAGRGLQLLFYSVGIGQISSEVPQNLSASRPQDRQFILSSKKLLLSDSGFYLCAWSGQINQPQHFGDGTRLSIL.

J is TRBJ1-6 and V is TRBV28, with 7 bases that match TRBD1. The length of the CDR3 is 16 residues. J gave up 7 bases and V 3 bases, and 9 bases lay outside the gene matches. Per germline, CDR1 MDHEN and CDR2 SYDVKM. The CDR3: CASSFRYRGENSPLHF. As DNA, the CDR3 is TGTGCCAGCAGTTTCCGCTACAGGGGTGAGAATTCACCCCTCCACTTT.

This clone was seen a few times. J is TRBJ2-7 and V is TRBV6-2 or TRBV6-3; a weak D match, TRBD2 (6 bases). CDR3 length equals 12 residues. Germline V CDR1 and CDR2: MNHEY, SVGEGT. V lost 6 bases and J lost 6, with 12 bases in between. This CDR3 is CASSLRLGEQYF. The CDR3 coding sequence is TGTGCCAGCAGCCTTCGACTAGGCGAGCAGTACTTC.

The rearrangement links TRBV7-8 to TRBJ2-1; 8 bases agree with TRBD2. The CDR3 length is 14 residues. Germline values: CDR1 SGHVS, CDR2 FQNEAQ. V lost 4 bases, J lost 5 bases, and 4 bases stayed unmatched. CDR3 protein: CASSSTSGDNEQFF. CDR3 sequence (DNA): TGTGCCAGCAGCTCTACTAGCGGAGACAATGAGCAGTTCTTC.

The rearrangement links TRBV28 to TRBJ1-6, with 9 positions matching TRBD1. Germline assignment: CDR1 MDHEN and CDR2 SYDVKM. This CDR3 is 14 amino acids long. V lost 3 bases, J lost 15 bases, and 9 bases stayed unmatched. The CDR3 loop is CASSFFGTGPLLHF. The CDR3, as DNA: TGTGCCAGCAGTTTTTTCGGGACAGGGCCTCTCCTCCACTTT.

The rearrangement joins TRBV5-4 to TRBJ1-1, with D possibly being TRBD1 (5 bases). CDR3 length equals 16 residues. Germline CDR1 is SGHNT and CDR2 is YYREEE (reference sequence). The V and J ends lost 3 bases and 4 bases respectively, with 19 bases between them. The CDR3: CASSSGPPEGTTEAFF. The CDR3 coding sequence is TGTGCCAGCAGCTCGGGACCGCCGGAGGGGACCACTGAAGCTTTCTTT.

The chain uses TRBV30 and TRBJ2-2, with D possibly TRBD1 on 7 matching bases. V was trimmed by 3 bases and J by 4 bases, leaving 12 bases between them. Germline loops: CDR1 GTSNPN, CDR2 SVGIG (reference sequence). The CDR3 runs 14 residues. In nucleotides, the CDR3 is TGTGCCTGGAGGTCGCAGGGGGGCACCGGGGAGCTGTTTTTT. As protein: CAWRSQGGTGELFF.

The V and J genes are TRBV24-1 and TRBJ2-7; 7 bases are shared with TRBD2. Trimming at V came to 2 bases and at J to 7 bases, leaving 13 bases not matched to a gene. The CDR3 contains 16 residues. Germline V gene sequence: CDR1 KGHDR, CDR2 SFDVKD. CDR3 sequence (DNA): TGTGCCACCAGTGATTATTCGGCTAGCGGCCGGGATGAGCAGTACTTC. This codes for CATSDYSASGRDEQYF.